This T cell receptor beta chain stems from a study of OX40 agonist ivuxolimab in advanced cancers. Study in general: Partial responses were achieved by three patients, of whom one had hepatocellular carcinoma and two had cutaneous melanoma.

Germline-derived CDR1 and CDR2 are LNHNV and YYDKDF (reference sequence). The V and J ends lost 1 base and 5 bases, in that order; junction bases with no gene match: 11. The CDR3 totals 17 residues. No patient had autoimmune disease or received systemic immunosuppression. Generated by immunoSEQ multiplex PCR, the TCRdb table keeps only in-frame clones and is missing some. The sample consists of fewer than 70,000 clones, 80% to 95% of them appearing once. The TCR comes from an adult with an advanced solid tumor such as melanoma, head and neck, liver or kidney cancer. This specimen was CD4+ or CD8+ T cells sorted from blood, taken in a trial of the OX40 agonist ivuxolimab. The chain combines TRBV15 with TRBJ2-5, with 9 bases identical to TRBD1. CDR3 sequence reads: CATSRGTQDRGMETQYF. CDR3 nucleotides: TGTGCCACCAGCAGAGGTACCCAGGACAGGGGAATGGAGACCCAGTACTTC.